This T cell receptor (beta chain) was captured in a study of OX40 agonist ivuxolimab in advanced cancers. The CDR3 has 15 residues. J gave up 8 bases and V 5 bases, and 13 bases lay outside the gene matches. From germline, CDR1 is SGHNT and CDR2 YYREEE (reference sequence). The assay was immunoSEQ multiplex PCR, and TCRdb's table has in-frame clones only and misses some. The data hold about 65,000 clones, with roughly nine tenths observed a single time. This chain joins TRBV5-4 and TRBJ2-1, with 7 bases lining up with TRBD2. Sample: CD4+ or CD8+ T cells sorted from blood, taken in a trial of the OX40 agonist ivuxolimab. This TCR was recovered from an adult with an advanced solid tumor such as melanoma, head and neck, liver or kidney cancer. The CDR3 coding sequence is TGTGCCAGCAGGCCTCCGGGAGGCCCTGTCGATGAGCAGTTCTTC. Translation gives CASRPPGGPVDEQFF.